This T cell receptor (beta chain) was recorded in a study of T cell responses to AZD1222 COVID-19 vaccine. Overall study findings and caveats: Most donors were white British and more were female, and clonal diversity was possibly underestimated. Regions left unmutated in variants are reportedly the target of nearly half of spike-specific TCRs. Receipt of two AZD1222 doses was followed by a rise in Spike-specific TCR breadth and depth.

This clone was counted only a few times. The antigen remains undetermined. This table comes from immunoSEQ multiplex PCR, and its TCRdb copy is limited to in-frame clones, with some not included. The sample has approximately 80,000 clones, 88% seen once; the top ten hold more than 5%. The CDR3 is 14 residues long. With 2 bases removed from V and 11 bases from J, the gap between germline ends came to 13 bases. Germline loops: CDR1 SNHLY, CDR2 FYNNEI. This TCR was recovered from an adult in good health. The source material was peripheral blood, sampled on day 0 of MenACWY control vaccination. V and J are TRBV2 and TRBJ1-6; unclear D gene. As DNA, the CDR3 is TGTGCCAGCAGTGAACGGAAGAGCGGTGCACCCCTCCACTTT. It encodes CASSERKSGAPLHF.